This entry is about one TCR beta chain. As yet, its antigen is unknown. These data originate in a study of cytomegalovirus exposure and HLA in healthy donors. Study-level results: Later work showed greater clonal expansion in HLA-associated TCR beta chains than in equally common others. Information on immune exposure was restricted to one variable (CMV serostatus).

PCR amplification relied on 60 Vbeta primers (plus 13 Jbeta primers). Assay used: immunoSEQ multiplex PCR; TCRdb lists only in-frame clones, some missing. This table has tens of thousands of clones, roughly two thirds appearing once. The source of this sequence is a man aged 55 to 69 in good health and CMV-seropositive. The source material was PBMCs.

The CDR3 loop reads CASSQDGRPEQFF. The CDR3 bases are TGCGCCAGCAGCCAAGATGGCCGTCCAGAGCAGTTCTTC. This rearrangement joins TRBV4-3 to TRBJ2-1, with D unclear. The CDR3 is 13 amino acids. With 0 bases removed from V and 10 bases from J, the gap between germline ends came to 10 bases. Germline assignment: CDR1 LGHNA and CDR2 YSLEER.